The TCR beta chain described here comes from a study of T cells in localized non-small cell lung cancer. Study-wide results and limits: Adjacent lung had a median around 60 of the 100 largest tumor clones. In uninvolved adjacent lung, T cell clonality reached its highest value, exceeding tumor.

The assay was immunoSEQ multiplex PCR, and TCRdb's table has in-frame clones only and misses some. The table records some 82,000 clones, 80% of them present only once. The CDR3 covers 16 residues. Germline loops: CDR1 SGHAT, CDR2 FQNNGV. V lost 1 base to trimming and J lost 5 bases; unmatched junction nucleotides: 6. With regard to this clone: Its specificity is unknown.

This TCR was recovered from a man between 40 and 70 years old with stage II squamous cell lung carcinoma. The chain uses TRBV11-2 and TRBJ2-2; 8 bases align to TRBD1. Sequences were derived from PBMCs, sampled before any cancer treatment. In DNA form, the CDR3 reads TGTGCCAGCAGCTTAGCCACAGGGGGTTGGACCGGGGAGCTGTTTTTT. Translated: CASSLATGGWTGELFF.